This entry lists 29 T cell receptor beta chains sequenced from one sample in a study of blood T cell repertoires in COVID-19. Data came from immunoSEQ multiplex PCR; TCRdb stores just in-frame clones and leaves some out. The data contain roughly 260,000 clones, approximately 89% of them singletons. Material: peripheral blood. Source of these receptors: a man between 40 and 49 years old who had recovered from COVID-19.

The V and J genes are TRBV5-6 and TRBJ2-7; D unresolved. The length of the CDR3 is 14 residues. Germline values: CDR1 SGHDT, CDR2 YYEEEE. V lost 3 bases to trimming and J lost 0 bases, with 10 bases between them. The chain's CDR3 is CASSSGLSSYEQYF. Here the CDR3 DNA reads TGTGCCAGCAGCTCCGGTCTTAGCTCCTACGAGCAGTACTTC.

This chain joins TRBV5-4 and TRBJ2-5, with TRBD2 identical over 12 bases. Unmatched junction bases numbered 3, after V lost 2 bases and J lost 1 base. CDR1 is SGHNT and CDR2 is YYREEE in the germline V gene (reference sequence). The CDR3 sequence is 16 residues long. CDR3 sequence (DNA): TGTGCCAGCAGCTTATCACTAGCGGGAGGCCAAGAGACCCAGTACTTC. Amino acids: CASSLSLAGGQETQYF.

This chain links TRBV25-1 with TRBJ2-7, with TRBD1 matching 9 bases. V lost 2 bases and J lost 3; bases outside the gene matches: 5. The CDR3 spans 15 residues. The germline V gene encodes CDR1 MGHDK and CDR2 SYGVNS. CDR3 sequence (DNA): TGTGCCAGCAGTGAAGAAGGACAGGGGATCTACGAGCAGTACTTC. It yields the protein CASSEEGQGIYEQYF.

This chain links TRBV29-1 with TRBJ1-1; no reliable D call. V was pared by 4 bases and J by 0 bases, with 9 bases between. Germline CDR1 is SQVTM and CDR2 is ANQGSEA. The CDR3 is 13 residues long. The CDR3 here is CSVAQTMNTEAFF. DNA for the CDR3: TGCAGCGTTGCACAGACAATGAACACTGAAGCTTTCTTT.

This chain joins TRBV27 and TRBJ2-7; 11 positions agree with TRBD2. The germline gives CDR1 MNHEY, CDR2 SMNVEV (reference sequence). J was trimmed by 2 bases and V by 0 bases; bases with no gene match: 3. The CDR3 runs 16 residues. CDR3 amino acids: CASSLSTGLAAYEQYF. Here the CDR3 DNA reads TGTGCCAGCAGTTTATCGACGGGACTAGCGGCCTACGAGCAGTACTTC.

The V call is TRBV4-1, the J call TRBJ2-1, with no clear D. CDR3 length: 14 residues. CDR1 and CDR2 from the germline V gene are MGHRA and YSYEKL. V lost 0 bases and J lost 4, with 7 bases in between. CDR3 region: CASSQDPVYNEQFF. The CDR3 DNA reads as TGCGCCAGCAGCCAAGATCCCGTATACAATGAGCAGTTCTTC.

Comments on this clone: Other DNA sequences from this sample encode an identical CDR3 as well. The V call is TRBV29-1, the J call TRBJ2-3; a weak D match, TRBD2 (6 bases). The CDR3 spans 13 residues. V was pared by 5 bases and J by 0 bases, with 9 bases between. CDR1 and CDR2 from the germline V gene are SQVTM and ANQGSEA. The CDR3 protein is CSVRGRSTDTQYF. DNA for the CDR3: TGCAGCGTTCGGGGGAGAAGCACAGATACGCAGTATTTT.

J is TRBJ2-5 and V is TRBV24-1; the D is unclear. Deletions cut 3 bases from V and 1 base from J, with 2 bases between. CDR3 length: 12 residues. Germline V CDR1 and CDR2: KGHDR, SFDVKD. The CDR3 spells CATSDRQETQYF. The DNA for the CDR3 is TGTGCCACCAGTGATCGCCAAGAGACCCAGTACTTC.

This rearrangement joins TRBV6-6 to TRBJ1-1, with 7 bases that match TRBD1. J gave up 3 bases and V 7 bases, and 11 bases lay outside the gene matches. The CDR3 runs 15 residues. Looked up from germline, CDR1 is MNHNY and CDR2 is SVGAGI (reference sequence). The CDR3 loop reads CASNPQLTGDTEAFF. CDR3 DNA: TGTGCCAGCAATCCGCAGTTAACAGGGGACACTGAAGCTTTCTTT.

This chain connects TRBV6-2 or TRBV6-3 to TRBJ2-2; TRBD2 is a possible D gene (6 bases). This CDR3 contains 17 residues. Germline loops: CDR1 MNHEY, CDR2 SVGEGT. With 5 bases removed from V and 1 base from J, the gap between germline ends came to 17 bases. The CDR3 loop is CASSPPRRGRNTGELFF. The CDR3 DNA follows: TGTGCCAGCAGTCCACCCCGCCGGGGGAGGAACACCGGGGAGCTGTTTTTT.

This rearrangement joins TRBV3-1 (or the pseudogene TRBV3-2) to TRBJ2-1; possible D gene TRBD1, 5 bases. There are 14 residues in the CDR3. Trimming removed 1 base from V and 6 bases from J, with 10 bases in between. Germline V CDR1 and CDR2: LGHDT, YNNKEL (reference sequence). The CDR3: CASSQARQPNEQFF. The CDR3 DNA reads as TGTGCCAGCAGCCAAGCCCGACAGCCCAATGAGCAGTTCTTC.

This clone showed up just once. CDR3 DNA: TGTGCCAGCAGCTACCGGAGCCTCTTCTACAATGAGCAGTTCTTC. Its protein product is CASSYRSLFYNEQFF. This rearrangement joins TRBV21-1 to TRBJ2-1; the tabulated D call, TRBD2, remains unverified against the DNA. TRBV21-1 is a listed pseudogene. The CDR3 totals 15 residues.

This chain uses TRBV19 with TRBJ2-7; 7 bases agree with TRBD1. J gave up 4 bases and V 6 bases, and 6 bases lay outside the gene matches. The CDR3 totals 13 residues. CDR1 and CDR2 from the germline V gene are LNHDA and SQIVND (reference sequence). This chain's CDR3 is CASRETGKYEQYF. The CDR3 region has the DNA TGTGCCAGTAGAGAGACAGGGAAATACGAGCAGTACTTC.

This rearrangement joins TRBV5-1 to TRBJ2-3; TRBD2 matches 14 bases. The CDR3 has 18 residues. Germline V lookup: CDR1 SGHRS, CDR2 YFSETQ. V shed 4 bases and J 0 bases; nucleotides not matched to a gene: 7. CDR3 amino acids: CASSRLGTSGGSTDTQYF. The DNA of the CDR3 is TGCGCCAGCAGCCGCCTAGGGACTAGCGGGGGAAGCACAGATACGCAGTATTTT. Full variable domain (rest looked up from reference TRBV5-1 and TRBJ2-3): KAGVTQTPRYLIKTRGQQVTLSCSPISGHRSVSWYQQTPGQGLQFLFEYFSETQRNKGNFPGRFSGRQFSNSRSEMNVSTLELGDSALYLCASSRLGTSGGSTDTQYFGPGTRLTVL.

This clone was observed a handful of times. The chain joins TRBV5-4 to TRBJ2-3; D is perhaps TRBD2 (6 bases). This CDR3 region has 14 residues. V lost 7 bases, J lost 0 bases, and 12 bases lay in between. CDR1 is SGHNT, CDR2 YYREEE, per germline (reference sequence). CDR3 sequence (DNA): TGTGCCAGCCCTAGCGAGATTAGCACAGATACGCAGTATTTT. Its protein is CASPSEISTDTQYF.

This chain's CDR3 is CAWGGQGSGGYTF. The CDR3 DNA reads TGTGCCTGGGGGGGACAGGGTTCAGGAGGCTACACCTTC. This chain connects TRBV30 to TRBJ1-2; TRBD1 agrees at 9 bases. CDR1 is GTSNPN, CDR2 SVGIG, per germline (reference sequence). CDR3 length equals 13 residues. Trimming cost V 5 bases and J 8 bases; bases outside gene matches: 9. The full variable domain, its missing parts supplied by reference TRBV30 and TRBJ1-2, is SQTIHQWPATLVQPVGSPLSLECTVEGTSNPNLYWYRQAAGRGLQLLFYSVGIGQISSEVPQNLSASRPQDRQFILSSKKLLLSDSGFYLCAWGGQGSGGYTFGSGTRLTVV.

The chain carries TRBV9 and TRBJ2-7; possible D gene TRBD2, 5 bases. Germline CDR1 SGDLS, CDR2 YYNGEE. The CDR3 runs 14 residues. V lost 4 bases, J lost 5 bases, and 16 bases lay in between. CDR3 residues: CASSPLRGPHEQYF. In DNA, the CDR3 is TGTGCCAGCAGCCCCCTCCGAGGGCCCCACGAGCAGTACTTC.

CDR3: CASSLTRSQETQYF. CDR3 nucleotides: TGTGCCAGCAGCTTAACTAGATCACAAGAGACCCAGTACTTC. The chain links TRBV7-2 to TRBJ2-5; possibly TRBD2 for D (5 bases). Trimming stripped 2 bases from V and 2 bases from J, with 9 bases between. The CDR3 runs to 14 residues. Per the germline V gene, CDR1 is SGHTA and CDR2 is FQGNSA.

The V call is TRBV4-3, the J call TRBJ1-4; no clear D. Per the germline V gene, CDR1 is LGHNA and CDR2 is YSLEER. The V and J ends lost 0 bases and 4 bases respectively, with 18 bases between them. The CDR3 covers 18 residues. In nucleotides, the CDR3 is TGCGCCAGCAGCCAAGACAGGAATGAGGTTCGGGGTAATGAAAAACTGTTTTTT. Residues: CASSQDRNEVRGNEKLFF.

The rearrangement uses TRBV9 and TRBJ1-2; 8 bases align to TRBD1. The length of the CDR3 is 14 residues. The trim removed 2 bases at V and 4 bases at J, leaving 4 bases unmatched. Germline V gene lookup returns CDR1 SGDLS and CDR2 YYNGEE. CDR3 amino acids: CASSVGTGPYGYTF. The CDR3 DNA follows: TGTGCCAGCAGCGTCGGGACAGGACCCTATGGCTACACCTTC.

In this sample, this clone turned up a few times. The genes are TRBV27 and TRBJ2-1; 10 bases map to TRBD2. J was trimmed by 1 base and V by 6 bases; bases with no gene match: 6. Germline CDR1 reads MNHEY; CDR2 reads SMNVEV (reference sequence). The CDR3 loop spans 16 amino acids. The CDR3 region is CASSRGLAASYNEQFF. DNA for the CDR3: TGTGCCAGCAGCAGAGGACTAGCGGCATCCTACAATGAGCAGTTCTTC.

The chain is built from TRBV23-1 and TRBJ1-5; TRBD1 agrees at 9 bases. TRBV23-1 is identified as an open reading frame with a role that is uncertain. The CDR3 spans 16 residues. Trimming cost V 7 bases and J 4 bases; bases outside gene matches: 11. CDR3: CASTHPGQGRNQPQHF. The CDR3, as DNA: TGCGCCAGCACCCACCCAGGACAGGGGCGAAATCAGCCCCAGCATTTT.

This chain connects TRBV18 to TRBJ1-2, with 8 bases aligning to TRBD1. From germline, CDR1 is KGHSH and CDR2 LQKENI. V lost 5 bases, J lost 2 bases, and 19 bases stayed unmatched. CDR3 length: 19 amino acids. The CDR3 DNA reads TGTGCCAGCTCATTTCCAGGGGGCGGAACCTTCGGGACCAACTATGGCTACACCTTC. It is translated as CASSFPGGGTFGTNYGYTF.

This clone was recorded a few times. The chain has TRBV19 and TRBJ1-5, with D possibly TRBD1 on 5 matching bases. Germline CDR1 is LNHDA and CDR2 is SQIVND (reference sequence). With 0 bases removed from V and 4 bases from J, the gap between germline ends came to 13 bases. CDR3 length: 16 amino acids. CDR3 amino acids: CASSIDLGAWNQPQHF. CDR3 in DNA: TGTGCCAGTAGTATAGATTTAGGGGCATGGAATCAGCCCCAGCATTTT.

The chain couples TRBV2 to TRBJ1-5; 7 nucleotides agree with TRBD1. The V segment lost 7 bases and the J segment 0 bases; nucleotides outside the gene matches: 6. Germline assignment: CDR1 SNHLY and CDR2 FYNNEI. The CDR3 spans 15 residues. The CDR3 DNA follows: TGTGCCAGCAAAAGGGACAGTTATAGCAATCAGCCCCAGCATTTT. Translating gives CASKRDSYSNQPQHF.

This chain connects TRBV20-1 to TRBJ2-3, with D unclear. CDR1 DFQATT and CDR2 SNEGSKA come from the germline V gene (reference sequence). The CDR3 totals 11 residues. Trimming took off 6 bases at V and 0 bases at J, with 4 bases between the two ends. The CDR3 DNA is TGCAGTGCAATAAGCACAGATACGCAGTATTTT. Translation: CSAISTDTQYF.

The genes are TRBV9 and TRBJ2-6, with 7 bases that match TRBD1. Trimming took 3 bases from V and 3 from J; bases not matched to a gene: 15. The CDR3 covers 19 residues. The germline V gene encodes CDR1 SGDLS and CDR2 YYNGEE. The CDR3, as DNA: TGTGCCAGCAGCGCCACGATTGACAGGGATCGGTATGGGGCCAACGTCCTGACTTTC. This codes for CASSATIDRDRYGANVLTF.

V gene TRBV6-5 combines with J gene TRBJ2-1; D is unclear. Trimming took off 7 bases at V and 6 bases at J, with 13 bases between the two ends. Germline V CDR1 and CDR2: MNHEY, SVGAGI. The CDR3 consists of 13 residues. The CDR3 region is CASNPVVANEQFF. DNA for the CDR3: TGTGCCAGCAACCCGGTGGTCGCCAATGAGCAGTTCTTC.

CDR3: CAWSGTSGRGEQFF. CDR3 sequence (DNA): TGTGCCTGGTCAGGGACTAGCGGGAGAGGGGAGCAGTTCTTC. The rearrangement links TRBV30 to TRBJ2-1; TRBD2 matches at 14 bases. Unmatched junction bases numbered 7, after V lost 5 bases and J lost 10 bases. The CDR3 is 14 residues long. Germline-derived CDR1 and CDR2 are GTSNPN and SVGIG (reference sequence).